This TCR beta chain was sequenced for a study of shared T cell receptors in the human thymus. Using immunoSEQ multiplex PCR, the repertoire was profiled, and TCRdb retains in-frame clones only, with some absent. The sample contains roughly 660,000 clones, more than 75% of which appear only once. This CDR3 contains 17 residues. Germline CDR1 reads MNHEY; CDR2 reads SMNVEV (reference sequence). V shed 5 bases and J shed 0 bases, with 20 bases lying between them. The same data also contributed to another study, on human thymus T cells. This second report adds: It was from resections taken during corrective heart surgery that the thymus tissue came.

This clonotype was sampled from a boy under three years old with a congenital heart defect. This sequence joins TRBV27 and TRBJ2-7; D is unclear. The material sequenced was thymocytes. In DNA form, the CDR3 reads TGTGCCAGCAGTCCTTTTGATGGGCAGGAAAGCTCCTACGAGCAGTACTTC. It specifies CASSPFDGQESSYEQYF.